The 18 T cell receptor beta chains below were found in one sample sequenced in a study of CD8 T cells in ankylosing spondylitis (dated by TCRdb to 2017 to 2019). Study-level results and caveats: Blood from ankylosing spondylitis patients appeared to be characterized by a TCR beta motif composed of 7 to 9 highly homologous amino acid variants.

These receptors have no identified antigens. The library was prepared using 5' RACE. Sequencing instrument: Illumina HiSeq 2500. TCRdb cleaned the public reads at Q25 with fastp, built clones with MiXCR and kept in-frame beta chains. When rows share a CDR3 protein, they turn into one entry using the most common DNA and genes. This sample comprises around 490,000 distinct CDR3 sequences, less than 6% of them detected only once. The ten largest clones take up roughly 3.5% of the sample. Sequenced sample: blood, either unsorted or a sorted T cell fraction (not recorded which). Receptors were obtained from a male donor with ankylosing spondylitis.

This clonotype was detected ten times or more. This rearrangement joins TRBV7-9 to TRBJ2-5, with 8 bases lining up with TRBD2. V shed 7 bases and J 2 bases; nucleotides not matched to a gene: 12. CDR1 SEHNR and CDR2 FQNEAQ come from the germline V gene (reference sequence). The CDR3 runs 16 residues. The CDR3 DNA sequence: TGTGCCAGCACTAGGCTCGGAGCGGGAGCTCAAGAGACCCAGTACTTC. It is translated as CASTRLGAGAQETQYF.

In its sample, this clonotype was seen many times. The gene calls are TRBV13 and TRBJ2-2, with TRBD1 matching over 9 bases. The CDR3 runs to 15 residues. The J segment lost 6 bases and the V segment lost 0 bases, leaving 2 bases of the junction unmatched. CDR1 PRHDT and CDR2 FYEKMQ come from the germline V gene (reference sequence). The chain's CDR3 is CASSLGGQGSGELFF. CDR3 nucleotide sequence: TGTGCCAGCAGCTTAGGTGGACAGGGGTCCGGGGAGCTGTTTTTT.

With regard to this clonotype: A much larger clone lies one base from this, so it may be a read error. This chain connects TRBV4-3 to TRBJ2-2; TRBD2 is a possible D gene (7 bases). Germline loops: CDR1 LGHNA, CDR2 YSLEER. This CDR3 is 16 amino acids long. The CDR3 DNA is TGCGCCAGCAGCCAAGACCCAAGGCAGGGACACCGGGAGGTGTTTTTT. Translating gives CASSQDPRQGHREVFF.

This clonotype was seen many times. This chain connects TRBV6-5 to TRBJ1-1; no firm D call. CDR3 length: 15 residues. V was cut by 0 bases and J by 0 bases, with 8 bases left in between. Germline V gene sequence: CDR1 MNHEY, CDR2 SVGAGI. In DNA form, the CDR3 reads TGTGCCAGCAGTTACTCGGCGGGGATGAACACTGAAGCTTTCTTT. Amino acids: CASSYSAGMNTEAFF.

This clonotype came up many times. The chain has TRBV20-1 and TRBJ1-4, with D perhaps matching TRBD1 (5 bases). Trimming took off 0 bases at V and 3 bases at J, with 11 bases between the two ends. The CDR3 is 15 amino acids. Germline V lookup: CDR1 DFQATT, CDR2 SNEGSKA (reference sequence). The CDR3 sequence: CSARDARGANEKLFF. The CDR3 bases are TGCAGTGCTAGAGATGCCCGGGGGGCTAATGAAAAACTGTTTTTT.

In its sample, this clonotype was seen many times. The rearrangement uses TRBV25-1 and TRBJ2-1, with a weak D call TRBD1 (6 bases). Trimming removed 4 bases from V and 7 bases from J, with 14 bases in between. The CDR3 sequence is 14 residues long. Germline CDR1 is MGHDK and CDR2 is SYGVNS. CDR3 sequence reads: CASSAQGDRNEQFF. Here the CDR3 DNA reads TGTGCCAGCAGTGCACAGGGTGATAGGAATGAGCAGTTCTTC.

This clonotype was found many times. V is TRBV20-1 and J is TRBJ2-5; 8 bases align to TRBD1. V was clipped by 5 bases and J by 2 bases; unmatched bases: 4. In germline, CDR1 is DFQATT, CDR2 SNEGSKA (reference sequence). CDR3 size: 13 residues. The CDR3 here is CSAADRAQETQYF. The CDR3 bases are TGCAGTGCTGCGGACAGGGCGCAAGAGACCCAGTACTTC.

This chain connects TRBV10-3 to TRBJ2-5; 7 bases are a match to TRBD2. CDR1 ENHRY and CDR2 SYGVKD come from the germline V gene. The CDR3 runs to 13 residues. Trimming cost V 4 bases and J 5 bases; bases outside gene matches: 4. The CDR3 DNA is TGTGCCATCAGTGCAGGGCGGGGGGAGACCCAGTACTTC. Translated: CAISAGRGETQYF.

This clonotype appeared many times. The chain is built from TRBV9 and TRBJ1-5, with unresolved D. In germline, CDR1 is SGDLS, CDR2 YYNGEE. The V end lost 0 bases, the J end lost 7 bases, and 8 bases lay between the germline ends. CDR3 length equals 13 residues. The CDR3 spells CASSVGQGQPQHF. In DNA, the CDR3 is TGTGCCAGCAGCGTAGGGCAAGGCCAGCCCCAGCATTTT. Supplemented by reference TRBV9 and TRBJ1-5, the full variable domain reads DSGVTQTPKHLITATGQRVTLRCSPRSGDLSVYWYQQSLDQGLQFLIQYYNGEERAKGNILERFSAQQFPDLHSELNLSSLELGDSALYFCASSVGQGQPQHFGDGTRLSIL.

This clonotype was counted between two and nine times. The rearrangement uses TRBV20-1 and TRBJ2-1, with a possible D match to TRBD2 (5 bases). In germline, CDR1 is DFQATT, CDR2 SNEGSKA (reference sequence). The CDR3 is made up of 13 amino acids. V lost 3 bases and J 0 bases, leaving 6 bases between the germline ends. CDR3 sequence reads: CSASGVSYNEQFF. The CDR3 DNA reads as TGCAGTGCTAGCGGGGTCTCCTACAATGAGCAGTTCTTC.

The CDR3 sequence: CASSRGARSGANVLTF. The CDR3 nucleotides read TGTGCCAGCAGTCGGGGGGCCCGCTCTGGGGCCAACGTCCTGACTTTC. V and J are TRBV6-2 or TRBV6-3 and TRBJ2-6; D might be TRBD2 (7 bases). V gave up 5 bases and J gave up 0 bases, with 11 bases separating them. The CDR3 contains 16 residues. Germline-derived CDR1 and CDR2 are MNHEY and SVGEGT.

This clonotype was observed many times. This chain uses TRBV3-1 with TRBJ1-1; TRBD1 matches 9 bases. The junction had 3 bases not matched to a gene; V was cut back by 2 bases and J by 5 bases. Germline values: CDR1 LGHDT, CDR2 YNNKEL (reference sequence). The CDR3 has 14 residues. The CDR3 DNA reads TGTGCCAGCAGCCAACCCGGGACAGGGACTGAAGCTTTCTTT. Protein: CASSQPGTGTEAFF. The complete variable domain, with remaining parts taken from reference TRBV3-1 and TRBJ1-1, reads DTAVSQTPKYLVTQMGNDKSIKCEQNLGHDTMYWYKQDSKKFLKIMFSYNNKELIINETVPNRFSPKSPDKAHLNLHINSLELGDSAVYFCASSQPGTGTEAFFGQGTRLTVV.

This clonotype has a count of ten or more. This chain links TRBV5-1 with TRBJ1-6; D perhaps matches TRBD1 (6 bases). The CDR3 is 14 amino acids. Trimming removed 4 bases at V and 6 bases at J, with 11 bases between. CDR1 and CDR2 from the germline V gene are SGHRS and YFSETQ. Here the CDR3 DNA reads TGCGCCAGCAGCGCGGACAGCCGTAATTCACCCCTCCACTTT. Encoded protein: CASSADSRNSPLHF. The whole variable domain, filled in from reference TRBV5-1 and TRBJ1-6, reads KAGVTQTPRYLIKTRGQQVTLSCSPISGHRSVSWYQQTPGQGLQFLFEYFSETQRNKGNFPGRFSGRQFSNSRSEMNVSTLELGDSALYLCASSADSRNSPLHFGNGTRLTVT.

This clonotype was recorded at least ten times. V gene TRBV12-3 or TRBV12-4 combines with J gene TRBJ1-2, with 9 bases aligning to TRBD1. The CDR3 has 15 residues. Losses at the gene ends were 7 bases for V and 7 bases for J; bases not matched to a gene: 13. CDR3 in DNA: TGTGCCAGCACCCCAACACAGGGGGCGGGAAGTGGCTACACCTTC. Protein product: CASTPTQGAGSGYTF.

The chain has TRBV2 and TRBJ2-7; 10 nucleotides align to TRBD2. The CDR3 is 14 residues long. CDR1 and CDR2 (germline): SNHLY, FYNNEI. V dropped 5 bases and J dropped 7; count of bases not matched to a gene: 8. CDR3: CASSRLAGLGEQYF. CDR3 in DNA: TGTGCCAGCAGTAGACTAGCGGGTCTGGGAGAGCAGTACTTC. The full variable domain, in which reference TRBV2 and TRBJ2-7 provide the parts outside the CDR3, is EPEVTQTPSHQVTQMGQEVILRCVPISNHLYFYWYRQILGQKVEFLVSFYNNEISEKSEIFDDQFSVERPDGSNFTLKIRSTKLEDSAMYFCASSRLAGLGEQYFGPGTRLTVT.

This clonotype appeared many times. CDR3 protein: CASSTRAGAYEQYF. The DNA for the CDR3 is TGTGCCAGCAGCACCCGGGCGGGAGCCTACGAGCAGTACTTC. The chain recombines TRBV7-2 with TRBJ2-7; 7 bases map to TRBD2. CDR3 length: 14 residues. Unmatched junction bases numbered 6, after V lost 5 bases and J lost 2 bases. Germline V gene data show CDR1 as SGHTA and CDR2 as FQGNSA.

This clonotype was seen many times. The chain is built from TRBV6-2 or TRBV6-3 and TRBJ1-2, with 9 bases that match TRBD1. Germline CDR1 reads MNHEY; CDR2 reads SVGEGT. V dropped 10 bases and J dropped 3; count of bases not matched to a gene: 6. The CDR3 is 13 residues long. Written as DNA, the CDR3 is TGTGCCACCAAGGACAGGGGATACTATGGCTACACCTTC. Amino acids: CATKDRGYYGYTF.

This clonotype was seen at least ten times. The chain is built from TRBV20-1 and TRBJ1-2, with D possibly being TRBD1 (6 bases). V lost 1 base to trimming and J lost 8 bases, with 14 bases between them. CDR3 length: 13 residues. Germline V gene data show CDR1 as DFQATT and CDR2 as SNEGSKA (reference sequence). The CDR3 is CSARVGGRGGYTF. CDR3 in DNA: TGCAGTGCTAGAGTAGGGGGACGAGGCGGCTACACCTTC.